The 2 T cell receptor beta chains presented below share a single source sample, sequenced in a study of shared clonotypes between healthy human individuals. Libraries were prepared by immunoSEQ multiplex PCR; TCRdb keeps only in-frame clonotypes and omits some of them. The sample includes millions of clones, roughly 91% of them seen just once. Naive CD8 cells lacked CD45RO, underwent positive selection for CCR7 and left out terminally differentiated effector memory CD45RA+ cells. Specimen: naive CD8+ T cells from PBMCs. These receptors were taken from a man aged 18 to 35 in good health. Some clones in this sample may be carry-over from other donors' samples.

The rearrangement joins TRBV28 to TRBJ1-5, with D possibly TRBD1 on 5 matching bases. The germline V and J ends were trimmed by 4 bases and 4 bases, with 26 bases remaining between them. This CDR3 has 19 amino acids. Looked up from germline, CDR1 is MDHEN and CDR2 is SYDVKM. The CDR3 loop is CASSSLPRSGPLWNQPQHF. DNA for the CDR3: TGTGCCAGCAGTTCATTACCAAGATCGGGACCACTATGGAATCAGCCCCAGCATTTT.

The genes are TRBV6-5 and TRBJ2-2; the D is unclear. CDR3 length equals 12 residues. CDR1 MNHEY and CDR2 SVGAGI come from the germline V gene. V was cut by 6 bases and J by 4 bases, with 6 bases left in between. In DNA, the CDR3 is TGTGCCAGCAGCGACGGCACCGGGGAGCTGTTTTTT. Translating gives CASSDGTGELFF.